This section outlines one T cell receptor (beta chain) sequence together with its context. Its antigen is currently not known. No per-base quality is available; no much larger clone lies one base away. Library preparation was by the immunoSEQ multiplex PCR assay. A mixture of 60 forward primers for TCR Vbeta segments and 13 reverse primers for TCR Jbeta segments was used in the multiplex PCR. The CDR3 region of rearranged TCR beta genes was amplified from genomic DNA with a multiplex PCR assay. Amplified TCR beta libraries were sequenced as 87-base-pair reads on the Illumina HiSeq System. The original methods were these. Across the 670 or so repertoires, a later analysis counted 80 million or so unique TCR beta chains, roughly 11 million of which were shared by at least two donors. To remove PCR and sequencing errors, raw reads were error-corrected and collapsed into unique sequences using a nearest-neighbor algorithm that merged closely related sequences. To assign V, D and J gene segments, CDR3 sequences were aligned to IMGT reference sequences. For a sequence to be retained, a match of at least six nucleotides to both a V gene segment and a J gene segment was required. A rearrangement counted as productive if the CDR3 had no stop codons and remained in frame with V and J, and every other rearrangement counted as non-productive. CDR3 was defined by IMGT convention, running from the second conserved V-encoded cysteine to the conserved J-encoded phenylalanine. The earlier analysis of about 590 of the donors excluded sequences that lacked an unambiguous match to a single V gene segment. In an earlier analysis of 587 of the donors, V segments were called functional above 56.7% productive rearrangements and were called segregating when the between-donor standard deviation exceeded 5%. A statistical classification framework was developed to diagnose cytomegalovirus status using the catalog of TCR beta chain sequences. In a later analysis, V and J genes were assigned by comparing TCR nucleotide sequences against IMGT/GENE-DB human TR gene sequences. A later analysis assigned CDR3 sequences and most-parsimonious VDJ recombination scenarios with the TCRdist pipeline. A later analysis defined each TCR beta chain by its CDR3 amino acid sequence plus V-gene family, and excluded reads lacking a unique V-gene family. A later analysis removed several hundred highly shared, low-generation-probability nucleotide sequences to deal with suspected cross-contamination and a sequencing artifact. A later analysis calculated a clonal expansion index for each public chain from normalized within-repertoire ranks of inferred template counts. Generation probabilities in a later analysis came from a VDJ recombination model fitted to out-of-frame rearrangements, and those results were checked against IGoR. In a later analysis, TCR-TCR, TCR-HLA and TCR-CMV co-occurrence was scored with hypergeometric tests, and a repertoire-size bias correction was applied to TCR pairs. False discovery rates were estimated in a later analysis by permuting HLA or CMV assignments 20 times. In a later analysis, co-occurring TCRs were grouped with DBSCAN, and TCRdist sequence similarity was added when clustering was performed within HLA-allele-positive subsets. Co-occurrence clustering excluded repertoires with fewer than 30,000 or more than 120,000 public chains, plus five with anomalous nucleotide sharing. The table was pulled from immuneACCESS by TCRdb, which kept in-frame rearrangements only. Such tables lose some clones; where checked, under half of the loss comes from unresolved V genes, and the rest has no known cause. V and J calls and clone size come straight from that table; D and trimming were deduced from the DNA. The sample yields about 100,000 clones; around 80% were counted once. The ten top clones hold under 5% of the sample.

The data originate from a study of cytomegalovirus exposure and HLA in healthy donors (TCRdb year 2017). Background on the whole study: In an earlier analysis of some 610 of the donors, 250 to 350 Gb of sequence data and about 110 million unique TCR beta sequences from roughly 180 million T cells were reported. An early release covering roughly 600 HLA-typed donors comprised about 300 gigabases of sequencing data and approximately 80 million unique TCR sequences. Among the approximately 400 genotyped donors, around 81% belonged to the genetic ancestry cluster associated with self-reported Caucasian donors. The aim of the study was to test whether cataloging public T cell receptors could identify signatures of past pathogen exposure. The T cell repertoires of around 670 subjects were profiled by immunosequencing and related to cytomegalovirus serostatus. Besides the first cohort of 666 subjects, a separate validation cohort made up of over 100 different subjects was used. To predict cytomegalovirus infection status, the study brought together high-throughput TCR immunosequencing, statistical association of individual TCRs with disease status, and machine learning. A later analysis re-examined previously published TCR beta repertoires from roughly 650 donors and added high-resolution HLA genotyping to investigate patterns of TCR occurrence. Rather than drawing on any new phenotypic data, the later analysis identified candidate immune exposures from TCR beta sequences and the way those sequences occurred across donors. An earlier analysis of approximately 580 of the donors used high-throughput TCR beta sequencing to judge whether each TCR beta V gene segment behaved as functional or pseudogenic. Donor age, sex, ethnicity and CMV serostatus were compiled alongside the repertoire data. A later genetic analysis took genome-wide SNP genotypes for about three fifths of the 666 donors and used that subset as a discovery cohort. Every repertoire in the discovery cohort had been generated on one and the same sequencing platform. HLA typing included class I and class II loci at four-digit resolution. Typing coverage varied by locus: roughly 629-640 donors for A, B, C, DRB1 and DQB1; approximately 500 for DQA1; over 600 for DPA1; roughly 450 for DPB1. Because of strong linkage in the cohort, four to six DR-DQ haplotypes were treated as single units for association and clustering. Among about 390 genotyped donors of the cohort, an average of around 240,000 unique TCR beta nucleotide sequences were sequenced per donor, 15% to 20% of them non-productive. Points the paper makes about the study in general: The presence/absence analyses assumed that sequencing depth was roughly uniform across donors, and that assumption may not be true. Strong co-occurrence of HLA alleles, especially DR and DQ, made assigning TCR associations to individual alleles difficult. While some public TCRs were present in many individuals, most TCR sequences turned up only very rarely across donors. In a later analysis, the rate of TCR association differed among HLA loci, with DRB1 alleles having the most associated TCRs and HLA-C alleles having the fewest. Because counts were too low, more than 15 rarely observed V segments, including chromosome 9 orphons, were left out of the earlier analysis of 587 of the donors. Because HLA typing was missing for some donors at each locus, association tests included only the typed subset. In the study, about 150 TCR beta chains were listed as associated with cytomegalovirus. A few of the identified cytomegalovirus-associated TCR beta chains were confirmed in vitro to be specific for cytomegalovirus antigens. Linkage disequilibrium might explain the correlated functional status among segregating V segments, but an unknown experimental factor could not be ruled out. A later genetic analysis associated a missense DCLRE1C variant with V-gene and J-gene trimming of TCR beta chains, and an independent cohort replicated the association. The 87-base-pair reads could not distinguish some IMGT-functional V segments, including TRBV6-2 and TRBV6-3, so those segments were excluded. Specific HLA alleles were associated with 16,951 TCR beta sequences at a false discovery rate of 0.05 in a later analysis. A further reported finding was that TCR beta sequences accurately predicted the HLA-A and HLA-B alleles for most subjects in the first cohort. In a later analysis, most CMV-associated TCR beta chains were found to appear HLA-restricted, with HLA associations seemingly driven largely by CMV exposure. In a later analysis, HLA-associated TCR beta chains showed more clonal expansion and lower generation probabilities than non-associated chains that were equally common. The classifier was reported to diagnose cytomegalovirus status with high specificity and sensitivity in both the original cohort and the validation cohort. A group of highly shared sequence variants was considered likely to be a technical artifact of the sequencing pipeline. In an earlier analysis of about 540 of the donors, most TCR beta V segments were observed in productive rearrangements about 87% or about 30% of the time, broadly matching IMGT annotations. Several of the top co-occurrence clusters appeared to be linked to parvovirus B19, influenza, CMV and Epstein-Barr virus, according to a later analysis. In this cohort, only TCR beta chains were sequenced, and detectable features were limited by the absence of alpha or paired-chain data. A later genetic analysis reported fewer N-insertions in productive TCRs among donors in an Asian-associated ancestry cluster than the approximately 670-donor mean. It was suggested by the authors that the approach could potentially be generalized to other disease states and immunological phenotypes. The only immune exposure information available for the cohort was CMV serostatus.

V loses 5 bases, J loses 1 base, and the germline ends lie 12 bases apart. Counted from cysteine to phenylalanine, this CDR3 has 16 amino acids. Kept here is only the CDR3 DNA, which spans 48 bases and is read in frame from base 1. Looking up the germline V gene (reference sequence) yields CDR1 MNHEY and CDR2 SMNVEV. The cohort comprised around 690 healthy bone marrow donors. At the time of sampling, all cohort members were nominally healthy, though unrecorded immune exposures were likely present. The donor was CMV seropositive and belonged to the group of 250 to 300 seropositive cohort members. Each donor provided a peripheral blood sample, and peripheral blood mononuclear cells were used for TCR beta sequencing. Genomic DNA was extracted from the blood cell samples with the Qiagen DNeasy Blood Extraction Kit.

This TCR derives from a female donor in good health and CMV-seropositive. Here the chain combines TRBV27 and TRBJ1-6; the D gene assignment is ambiguous. What was sequenced was PBMCs. The nucleotide sequence is given as TGTGCCAGCAGTCGGGGTAGGCATTCCTATAATTCACCCCTCCACTTT. Its amino acids are CASSRGRHSYNSPLHF.